What follows is one TCR beta chain and its context. Its antigen remains unknown. Germline-derived CDR1 and CDR2 are SGHRS and YFSETQ. CDR3 length: 15 amino acids. V dropped 3 bases and J dropped 5; count of bases not matched to a gene: 8. This specimen comes from a study of OX40 agonist ivuxolimab in advanced cancers. Study details: Checkpoint inhibitors had been given previously to roughly 40% of patients.

TCRdb's copy holds only in-frame clones and misses some; the assay was immunoSEQ multiplex PCR. The table has about 75,000 clones, about 88% seen once. Study observations and caveats: Expanded peripheral T-cell antigen specificity went undetermined. Also showing low normalized T-cell clonal expansion were some of the nonresponders. In the 0.1 to 3.0 mg/kg range, CD4+ and CD8+ blood T cells had expanded clonally by week 6.

Source: CD4+ or CD8+ T cells sorted from blood, taken in a trial of the OX40 agonist ivuxolimab. This chain links TRBV5-1 with TRBJ2-5, with 9 bases identical to TRBD1. The sequence derives from an adult with an advanced solid tumor such as melanoma, head and neck, liver or kidney cancer. The CDR3: CASSSGTGLPETQYF. CDR3 in DNA: TGCGCCAGCAGCTCGGGGACAGGGTTACCGGAGACCCAGTACTTC.